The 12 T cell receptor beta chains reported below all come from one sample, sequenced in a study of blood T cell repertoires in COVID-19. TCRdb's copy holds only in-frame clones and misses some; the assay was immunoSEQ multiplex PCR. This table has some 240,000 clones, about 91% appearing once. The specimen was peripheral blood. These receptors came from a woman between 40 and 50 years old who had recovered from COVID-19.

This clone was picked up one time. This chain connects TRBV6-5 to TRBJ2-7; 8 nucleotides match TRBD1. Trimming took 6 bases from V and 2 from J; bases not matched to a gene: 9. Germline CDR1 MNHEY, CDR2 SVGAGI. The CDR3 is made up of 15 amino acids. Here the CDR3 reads CASRSGGHLTYEQYF. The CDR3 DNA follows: TGTGCCAGCAGGTCAGGGGGCCATCTTACCTACGAGCAGTACTTC.

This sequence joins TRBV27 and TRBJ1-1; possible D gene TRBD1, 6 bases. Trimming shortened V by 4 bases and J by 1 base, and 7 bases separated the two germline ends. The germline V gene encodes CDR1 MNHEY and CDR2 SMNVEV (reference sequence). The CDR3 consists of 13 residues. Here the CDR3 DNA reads TGTGCCAGCAGTTGGACAGAGAACACTGAAGCTTTCTTT. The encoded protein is CASSWTENTEAFF.

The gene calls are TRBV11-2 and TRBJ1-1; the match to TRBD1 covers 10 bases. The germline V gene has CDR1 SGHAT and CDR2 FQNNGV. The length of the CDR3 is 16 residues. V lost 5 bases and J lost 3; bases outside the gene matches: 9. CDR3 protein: CASSRGQGLGDTEAFF. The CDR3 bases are TGTGCCAGCAGCCGGGGACAGGGGTTAGGGGACACTGAAGCTTTCTTT.

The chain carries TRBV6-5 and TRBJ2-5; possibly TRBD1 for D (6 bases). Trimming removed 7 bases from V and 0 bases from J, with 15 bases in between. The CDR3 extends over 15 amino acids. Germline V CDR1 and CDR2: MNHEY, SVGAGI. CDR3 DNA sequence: TGTGCCAGCATTCAATACAGGGTGTACCAAGAGACCCAGTACTTC. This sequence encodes CASIQYRVYQETQYF.

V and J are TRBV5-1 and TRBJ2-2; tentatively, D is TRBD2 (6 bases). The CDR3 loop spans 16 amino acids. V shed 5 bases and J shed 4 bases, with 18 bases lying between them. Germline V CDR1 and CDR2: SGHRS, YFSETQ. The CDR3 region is CASSLLGGAVTGELFF. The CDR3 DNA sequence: TGCGCCAGCAGTCTCTTGGGGGGAGCGGTCACCGGGGAGCTGTTTTTT.

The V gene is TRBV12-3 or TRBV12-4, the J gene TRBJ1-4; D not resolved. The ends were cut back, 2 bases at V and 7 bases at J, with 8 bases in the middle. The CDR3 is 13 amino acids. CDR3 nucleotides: TGTGCCAGCAGTTTAAACCCCGGTGAAAAACTGTTTTTT. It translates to CASSLNPGEKLFF.

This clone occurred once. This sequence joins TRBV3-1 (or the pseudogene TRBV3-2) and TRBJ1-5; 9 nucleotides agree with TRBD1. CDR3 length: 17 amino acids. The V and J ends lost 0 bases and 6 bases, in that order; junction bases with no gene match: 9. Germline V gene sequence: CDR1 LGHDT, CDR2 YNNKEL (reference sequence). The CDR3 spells CASSQEGAGQGSQPQHF. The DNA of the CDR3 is TGTGCCAGCAGCCAAGAGGGGGCGGGACAGGGAAGTCAGCCCCAGCATTTT.

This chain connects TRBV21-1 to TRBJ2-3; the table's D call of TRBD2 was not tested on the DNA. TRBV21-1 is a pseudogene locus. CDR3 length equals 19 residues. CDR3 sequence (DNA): TGTGCCAGCAGCAAATCTCCCACCGGGACTAGCGGGGACACAGATACGCAGTATTTT. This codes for CASSKSPTGTSGDTDTQYF.

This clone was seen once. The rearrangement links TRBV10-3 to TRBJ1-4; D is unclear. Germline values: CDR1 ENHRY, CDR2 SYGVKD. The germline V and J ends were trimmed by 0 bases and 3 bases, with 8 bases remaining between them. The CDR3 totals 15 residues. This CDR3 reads CAISESTRSNEKLFF. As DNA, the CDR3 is TGTGCCATCAGTGAGTCGACAAGGTCTAATGAAAAACTGTTTTTT.

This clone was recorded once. CDR3 in DNA: TGTGCCAGCAGCTCCCGGATAGCGGGAATTGTGGATGAGCAGTTCTTC. Translation gives CASSSRIAGIVDEQFF. This chain uses TRBV13 with TRBJ2-1, with 8 bases aligning to TRBD2. Germline CDR1 PRHDT, CDR2 FYEKMQ (reference sequence). This CDR3 region has 16 residues. Trimming cost V 4 bases and J 8 bases; bases outside gene matches: 13.

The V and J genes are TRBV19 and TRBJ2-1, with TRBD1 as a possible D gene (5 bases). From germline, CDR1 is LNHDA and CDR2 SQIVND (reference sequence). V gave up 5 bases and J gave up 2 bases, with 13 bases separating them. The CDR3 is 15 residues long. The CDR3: CASSPRAGPYNEQFF. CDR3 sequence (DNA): TGTGCCAGTAGTCCCCGTGCAGGGCCCTACAATGAGCAGTTCTTC.

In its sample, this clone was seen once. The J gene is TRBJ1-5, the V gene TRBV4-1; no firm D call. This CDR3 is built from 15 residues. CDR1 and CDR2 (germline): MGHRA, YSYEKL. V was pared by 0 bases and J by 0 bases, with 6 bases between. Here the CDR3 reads CASSQDSNSNQPQHF. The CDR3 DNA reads TGCGCCAGCAGCCAAGACAGTAATAGCAATCAGCCCCAGCATTTT.